Each of the 2 T cell receptor beta chains below was sequenced from the same sample in a study of cytomegalovirus exposure and HLA in healthy donors. Use of 60 Vbeta and 13 Jbeta primers characterized the PCR. The protocol was immunoSEQ multiplex PCR, while the TCRdb copy is restricted to in-frame clones and leaves out a portion. The data contain around 150,000 clones, approximately 77% of them singletons. Sequencing was done on a sample of PBMCs. The receptors originated from a middle-aged woman in good health and CMV-seronegative.

The chain couples TRBV6-1 to TRBJ1-5; perhaps TRBD1 as D (5 bases). CDR1 and CDR2 from the germline V gene are MNHNS and SASEGT. The CDR3 has 13 residues. V lost 6 bases, J lost 4 bases, and 10 bases lay in between. For the CDR3, the DNA is TGTGCCAGCAGACAGGTCCTAAATCAGCCCCAGCATTTT. Protein: CASRQVLNQPQHF.

The chain couples TRBV7-9 to TRBJ2-5, with 8 nucleotides matching TRBD1. This CDR3 region has 16 residues. In germline, CDR1 is SEHNR, CDR2 FQNEAQ (reference sequence). Trimming removed 5 bases from V and 4 bases from J; junction bases left unmatched: 12. CDR3 sequence reads: CASSLPGGEVGETQYF. The CDR3 DNA is TGTGCCAGCAGCCTCCCAGGGGGCGAAGTAGGAGAGACCCAGTACTTC.